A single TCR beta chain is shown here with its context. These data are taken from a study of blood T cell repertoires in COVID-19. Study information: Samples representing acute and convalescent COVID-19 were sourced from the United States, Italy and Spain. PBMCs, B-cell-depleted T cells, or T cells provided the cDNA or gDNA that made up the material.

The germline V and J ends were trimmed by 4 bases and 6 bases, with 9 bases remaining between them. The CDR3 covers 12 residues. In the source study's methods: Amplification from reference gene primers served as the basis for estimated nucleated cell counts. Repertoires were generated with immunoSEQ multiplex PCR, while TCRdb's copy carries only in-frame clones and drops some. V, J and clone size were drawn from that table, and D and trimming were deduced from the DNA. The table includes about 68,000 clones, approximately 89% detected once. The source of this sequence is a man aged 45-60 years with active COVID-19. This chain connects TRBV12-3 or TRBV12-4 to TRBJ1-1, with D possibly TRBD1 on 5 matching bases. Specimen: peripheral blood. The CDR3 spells CASSSRVPEAFF. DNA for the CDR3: TGTGCCAGCAGTTCCAGGGTACCTGAAGCTTTCTTT.